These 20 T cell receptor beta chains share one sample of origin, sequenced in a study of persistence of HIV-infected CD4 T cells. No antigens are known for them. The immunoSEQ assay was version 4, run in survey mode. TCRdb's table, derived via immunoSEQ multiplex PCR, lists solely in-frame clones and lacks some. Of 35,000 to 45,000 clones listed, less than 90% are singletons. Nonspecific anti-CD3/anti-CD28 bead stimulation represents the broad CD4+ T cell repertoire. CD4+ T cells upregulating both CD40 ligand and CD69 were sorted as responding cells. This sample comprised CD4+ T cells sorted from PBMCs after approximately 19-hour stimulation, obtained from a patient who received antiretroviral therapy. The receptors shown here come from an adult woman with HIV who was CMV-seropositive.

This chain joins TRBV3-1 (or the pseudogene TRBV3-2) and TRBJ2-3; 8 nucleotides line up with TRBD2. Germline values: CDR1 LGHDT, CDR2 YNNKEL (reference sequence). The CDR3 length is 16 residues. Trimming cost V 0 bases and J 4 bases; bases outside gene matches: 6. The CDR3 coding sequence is TGTGCCAGCAGCCAAGATCGCGGGGGGAGCTCAGATACGCAGTATTTT. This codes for CASSQDRGGSSDTQYF.

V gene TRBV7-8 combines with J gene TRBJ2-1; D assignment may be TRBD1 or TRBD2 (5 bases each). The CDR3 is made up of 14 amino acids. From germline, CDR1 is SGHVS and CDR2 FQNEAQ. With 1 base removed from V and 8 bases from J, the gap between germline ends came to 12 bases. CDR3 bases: TGTGCCAGCAGCTTAGGGCCAGGGAGAGATGAGCAGTTCTTC. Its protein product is CASSLGPGRDEQFF.

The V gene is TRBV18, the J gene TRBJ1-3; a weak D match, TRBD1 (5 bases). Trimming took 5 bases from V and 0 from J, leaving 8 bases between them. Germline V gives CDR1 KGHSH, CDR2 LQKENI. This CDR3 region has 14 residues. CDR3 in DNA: TGTGCCAGCTCAGGGACCGGCTCTGGAAACACCATATATTTT. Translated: CASSGTGSGNTIYF.

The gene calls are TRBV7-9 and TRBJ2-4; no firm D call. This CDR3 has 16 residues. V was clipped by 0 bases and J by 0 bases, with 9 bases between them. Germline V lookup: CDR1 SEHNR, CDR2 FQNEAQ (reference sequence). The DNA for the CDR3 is TGTGCCAGCAGCTTAGCGTCGGCAGTAGCCAAAAACATTCAGTACTTC. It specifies CASSLASAVAKNIQYF. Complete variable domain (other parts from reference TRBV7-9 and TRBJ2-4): DTGVSQNPRHKITKRGQNVTFRCDPISEHNRLYWYRQTLGQGPEFLTYFQNEAQLEKSRLLSDRFSAERPKGSFSTLEIQRTEQGDSAMYLCASSLASAVAKNIQYFGAGTRLSVL.

CDR3 DNA: TGTGCCTGGAGTGCGGGGACCCTAGAGACCCAGTACTTC. Translated: CAWSAGTLETQYF. The V call is TRBV30, the J call TRBJ2-5; D might be TRBD1 or TRBD2, each matching 5 bases. CDR3 length: 13 amino acids. Germline assignment: CDR1 GTSNPN and CDR2 SVGIG (reference sequence). V dropped 1 base and J dropped 4 bases, with 10 bases sitting between them.

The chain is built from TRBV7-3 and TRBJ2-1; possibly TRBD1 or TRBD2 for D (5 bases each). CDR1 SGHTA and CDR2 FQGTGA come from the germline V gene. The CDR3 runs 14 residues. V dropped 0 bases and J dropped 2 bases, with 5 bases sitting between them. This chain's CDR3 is CASSLTGAYNEQFF. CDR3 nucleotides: TGTGCCAGCAGCTTAACGGGGGCCTACAATGAGCAGTTCTTC.

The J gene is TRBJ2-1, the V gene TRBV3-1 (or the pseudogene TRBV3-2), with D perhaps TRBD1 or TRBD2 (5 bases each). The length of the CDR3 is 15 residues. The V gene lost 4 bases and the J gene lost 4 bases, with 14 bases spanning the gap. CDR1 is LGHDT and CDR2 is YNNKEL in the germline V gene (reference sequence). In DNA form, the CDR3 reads TGTGCCAGCAGCCTCTCCGGGACCTTTTACAATGAGCAGTTCTTC. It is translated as CASSLSGTFYNEQFF.

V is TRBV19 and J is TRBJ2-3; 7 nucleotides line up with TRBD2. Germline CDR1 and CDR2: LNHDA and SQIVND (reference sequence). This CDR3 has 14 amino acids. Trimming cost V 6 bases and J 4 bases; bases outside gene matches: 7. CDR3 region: CASRGTGRADTQYF. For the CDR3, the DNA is TGTGCCAGTAGGGGGACGGGGAGGGCAGATACGCAGTATTTT.

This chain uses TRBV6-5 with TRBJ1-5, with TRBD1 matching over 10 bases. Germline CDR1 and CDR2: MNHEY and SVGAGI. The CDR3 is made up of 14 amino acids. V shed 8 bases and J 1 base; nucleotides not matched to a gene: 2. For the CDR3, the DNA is TGTGCCAGCGGGGACAGGGGAAGCAATCAGCCCCAGCATTTT. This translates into CASGDRGSNQPQHF.

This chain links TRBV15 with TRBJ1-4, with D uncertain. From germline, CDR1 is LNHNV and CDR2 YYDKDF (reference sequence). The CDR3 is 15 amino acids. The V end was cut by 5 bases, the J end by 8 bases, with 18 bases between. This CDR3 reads CATSGRTFVEEKLFF. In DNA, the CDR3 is TGTGCCACCAGCGGAAGGACGTTCGTGGAGGAAAAACTGTTTTTT.

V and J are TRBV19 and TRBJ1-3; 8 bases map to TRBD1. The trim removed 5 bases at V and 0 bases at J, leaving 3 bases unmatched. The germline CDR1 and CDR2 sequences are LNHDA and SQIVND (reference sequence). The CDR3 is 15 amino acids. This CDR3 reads CASSPTGGSGNTIYF. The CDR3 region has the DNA TGTGCCAGTAGTCCAACAGGGGGCTCTGGAAACACCATATATTTT.

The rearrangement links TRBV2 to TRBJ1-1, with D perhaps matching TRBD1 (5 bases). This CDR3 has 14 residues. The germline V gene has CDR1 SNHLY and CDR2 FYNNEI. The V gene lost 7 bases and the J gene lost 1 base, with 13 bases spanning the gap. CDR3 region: CASNPRTGNTEAFF. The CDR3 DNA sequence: TGTGCCAGCAACCCCCGTACAGGGAACACTGAAGCTTTCTTT. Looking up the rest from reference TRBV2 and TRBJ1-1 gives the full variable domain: EPEVTQTPSHQVTQMGQEVILRCVPISNHLYFYWYRQILGQKVEFLVSFYNNEISEKSEIFDDQFSVERPDGSNFTLKIRSTKLEDSAMYFCASNPRTGNTEAFFGQGTRLTVV.

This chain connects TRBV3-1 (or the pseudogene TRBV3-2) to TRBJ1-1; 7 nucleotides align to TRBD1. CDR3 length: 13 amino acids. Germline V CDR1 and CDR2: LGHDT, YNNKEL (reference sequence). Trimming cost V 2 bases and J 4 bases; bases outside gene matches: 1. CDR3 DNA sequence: TGTGCCAGCAGCCAAAACAGGGGCACTGAAGCTTTCTTT. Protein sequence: CASSQNRGTEAFF.

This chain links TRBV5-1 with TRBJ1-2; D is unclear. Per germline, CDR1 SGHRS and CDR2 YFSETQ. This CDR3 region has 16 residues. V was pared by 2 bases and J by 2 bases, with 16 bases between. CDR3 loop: CASSLRWQPENYGYTF. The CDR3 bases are TGCGCCAGCAGCTTAAGGTGGCAGCCGGAAAACTATGGCTACACCTTC.

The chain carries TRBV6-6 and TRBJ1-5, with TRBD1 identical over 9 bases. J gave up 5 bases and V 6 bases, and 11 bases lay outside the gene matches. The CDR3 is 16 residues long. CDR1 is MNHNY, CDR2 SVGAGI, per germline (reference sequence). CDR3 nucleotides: TGTGCCAGCAGCCGGACCACAGGGGGCAGCGATCAGCCCCAGCATTTT. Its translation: CASSRTTGGSDQPQHF.

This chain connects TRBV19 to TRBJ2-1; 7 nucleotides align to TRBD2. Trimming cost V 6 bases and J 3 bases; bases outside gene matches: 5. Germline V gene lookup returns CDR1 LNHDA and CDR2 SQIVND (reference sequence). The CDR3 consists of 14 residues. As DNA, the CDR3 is TGTGCCAGTAGGCGAGCGGGGAGCTACAATGAGCAGTTCTTC. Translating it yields CASRRAGSYNEQFF.

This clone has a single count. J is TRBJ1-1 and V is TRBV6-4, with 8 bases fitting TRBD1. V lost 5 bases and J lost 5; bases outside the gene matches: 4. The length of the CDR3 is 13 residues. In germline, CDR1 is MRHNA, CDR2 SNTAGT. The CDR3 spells CASSRTGMTEAFF. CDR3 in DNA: TGTGCCAGCAGTCGGACAGGGATGACTGAAGCTTTCTTT.

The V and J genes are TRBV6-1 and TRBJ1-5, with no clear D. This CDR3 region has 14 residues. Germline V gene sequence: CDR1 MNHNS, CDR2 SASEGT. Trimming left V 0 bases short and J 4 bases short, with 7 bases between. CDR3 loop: CASSEAGWNQPQHF. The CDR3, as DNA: TGTGCCAGCAGTGAAGCAGGGTGGAATCAGCCCCAGCATTTT.

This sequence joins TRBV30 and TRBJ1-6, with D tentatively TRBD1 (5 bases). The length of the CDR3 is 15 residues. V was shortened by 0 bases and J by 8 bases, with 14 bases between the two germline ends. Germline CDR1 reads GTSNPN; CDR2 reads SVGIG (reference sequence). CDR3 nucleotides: TGTGCCTGGAGTGTCTGGGGCATCACCTATTCACCCCTCCACTTT. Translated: CAWSVWGITYSPLHF.

CDR3 protein: CASSARTARNSPLHF. In DNA, the CDR3 is TGTGCCAGCAGCGCGCGGACAGCCCGAAATTCACCCCTCCACTTT. V is TRBV9 and J is TRBJ1-6; D perhaps matches TRBD1 (6 bases). This CDR3 is built from 15 residues. Between the trimmed V and J ends, which lost 3 bases and 7 bases, there was a span of 14 bases. Germline V lookup: CDR1 SGDLS, CDR2 YYNGEE.